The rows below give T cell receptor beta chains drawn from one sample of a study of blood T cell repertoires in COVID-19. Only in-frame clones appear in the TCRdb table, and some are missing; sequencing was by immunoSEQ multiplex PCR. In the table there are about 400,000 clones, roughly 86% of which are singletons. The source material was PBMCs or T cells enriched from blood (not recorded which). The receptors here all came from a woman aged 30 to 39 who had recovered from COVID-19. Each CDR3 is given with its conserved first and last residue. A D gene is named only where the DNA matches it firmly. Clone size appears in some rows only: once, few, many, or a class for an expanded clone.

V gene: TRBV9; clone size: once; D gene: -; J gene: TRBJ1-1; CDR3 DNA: TGTGCCGGGTCACAGGGTCTGAACACTGAAGCTTTCTTT; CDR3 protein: CAGSQGLNTEAFF
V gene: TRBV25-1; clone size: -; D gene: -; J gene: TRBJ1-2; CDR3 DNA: TGTGCCAGCAGTGAGGCAAATTATGGCTACACCTTC; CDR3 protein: CASSEANYGYTF
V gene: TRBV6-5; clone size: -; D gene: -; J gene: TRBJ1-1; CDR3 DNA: TGTGCCAGCAGGGCGCGGGGGTGGACTGAAGCTTTCTTT; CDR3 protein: CASRARGWTEAFF
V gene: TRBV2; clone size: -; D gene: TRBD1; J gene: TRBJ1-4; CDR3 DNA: TGTGCCAGCAGTGAAGTCGGGACAGAGTATGAAAAACTGTTTTTT; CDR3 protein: CASSEVGTEYEKLFF
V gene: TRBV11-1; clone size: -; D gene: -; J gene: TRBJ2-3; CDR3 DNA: TGTGCCAGCAGACGAGGAAGCACAGATACGCAGTATTTT; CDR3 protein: CASRRGSTDTQYF
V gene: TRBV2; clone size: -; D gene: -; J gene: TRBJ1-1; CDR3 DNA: TGTGCCAGCATATATACTTCTGGGAACACTGAAGCTTTCTTT; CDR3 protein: CASIYTSGNTEAFF
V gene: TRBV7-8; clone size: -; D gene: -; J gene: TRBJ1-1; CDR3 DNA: TGTGCCAGCAGCTTAGCAAGTACGGGGAACACTGAAGCTTTCTTT; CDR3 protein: CASSLASTGNTEAFF
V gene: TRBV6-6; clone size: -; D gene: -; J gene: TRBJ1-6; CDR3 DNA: TGTGCCAGCAGTTACTCCGCGTCCTATAATTCACCCCTCCACTTT; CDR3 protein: CASSYSASYNSPLHF
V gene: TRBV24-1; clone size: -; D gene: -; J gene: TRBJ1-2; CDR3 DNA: TGTGCCACAGCGACAGGAAGGAACTATGGCTACACCTTC; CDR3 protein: CATATGRNYGYTF
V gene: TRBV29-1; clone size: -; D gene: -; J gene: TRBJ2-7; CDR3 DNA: TGCAGCGTGGGTCAGGGCTCCTACGAGCAGTACTTC; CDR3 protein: CSVGQGSYEQYF
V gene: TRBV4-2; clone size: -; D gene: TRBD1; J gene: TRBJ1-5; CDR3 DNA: TGTGCCAGCAGCCAAGAGGGACAGGTGGATCAGCCCCAGCATTTT; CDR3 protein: CASSQEGQVDQPQHF
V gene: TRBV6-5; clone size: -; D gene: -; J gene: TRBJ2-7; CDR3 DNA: TGTGCCAGCAGTTACGACAATAACCTTTACGAGCAGTACTTC; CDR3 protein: CASSYDNNLYEQYF
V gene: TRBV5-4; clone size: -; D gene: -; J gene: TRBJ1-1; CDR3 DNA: TGTGCCAGCAGCCTGATGGGGGGTACTGAAGCTTTCTTT; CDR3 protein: CASSLMGGTEAFF
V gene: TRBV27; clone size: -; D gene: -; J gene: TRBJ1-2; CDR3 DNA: TGTGCCAGCAGTTTATCGGCAGGTGCCGCTGTTAACTATGGCTACACCTTC; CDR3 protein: CASSLSAGAAVNYGYTF
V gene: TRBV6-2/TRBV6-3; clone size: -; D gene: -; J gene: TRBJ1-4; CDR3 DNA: TGTGCCAGCAGTTACTCGTCAGTCAGGGCAACTAATGAAAAACTGTTTTTT; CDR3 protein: CASSYSSVRATNEKLFF
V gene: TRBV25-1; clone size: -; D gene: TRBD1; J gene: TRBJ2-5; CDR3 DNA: TGTGCCAGCAGTGAAGGCGCAGGGGGCGCCGGGGAGACCCAGTACTTC; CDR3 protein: CASSEGAGGAGETQYF
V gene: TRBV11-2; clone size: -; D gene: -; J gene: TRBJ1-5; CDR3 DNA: TGTGCCAGCAGCTTAAGCTTCGCTCAGCCCCAGCATTTT; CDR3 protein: CASSLSFAQPQHF
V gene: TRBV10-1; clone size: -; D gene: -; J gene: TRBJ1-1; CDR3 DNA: TGCGCCAGCAGTGACGGTGGTATGAACACTGAAGCTTTCTTT; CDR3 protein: CASSDGGMNTEAFF
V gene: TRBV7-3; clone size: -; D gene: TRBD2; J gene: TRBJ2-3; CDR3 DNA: TGTGCCAGCAGCTTTGGACTAGAAGATACGCAGTATTTT; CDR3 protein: CASSFGLEDTQYF
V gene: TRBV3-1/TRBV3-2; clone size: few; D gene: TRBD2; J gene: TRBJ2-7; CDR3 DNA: TGTGCCAGCAGCCAAGCGGGGGGGCCCTACGAGCAGTACTTC; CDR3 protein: CASSQAGGPYEQYF
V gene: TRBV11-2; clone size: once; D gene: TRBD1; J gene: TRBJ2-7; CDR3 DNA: TGTGCCAGCAGATCGGGCCAGGGGGAGTATTACGAGCAGTACTTC; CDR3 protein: CASRSGQGEYYEQYF
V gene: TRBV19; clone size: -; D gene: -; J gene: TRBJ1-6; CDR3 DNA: TGTGCCAGTAGCTATCTAGAGAAGAATTCACCCCTCCACTTT; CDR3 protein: CASSYLEKNSPLHF
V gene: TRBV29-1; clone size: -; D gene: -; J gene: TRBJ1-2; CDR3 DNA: TGCAGCGTTGATGAACAAAAGAGGGGGTCCTACTATGGCTACACCTTC; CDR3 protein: CSVDEQKRGSYYGYTF
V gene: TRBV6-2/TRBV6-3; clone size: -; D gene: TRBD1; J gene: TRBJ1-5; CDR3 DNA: TGTGCCAGCAGTTTGGCCGGGACAGGCGATCAGCCCCAGCATTTT; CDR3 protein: CASSLAGTGDQPQHF
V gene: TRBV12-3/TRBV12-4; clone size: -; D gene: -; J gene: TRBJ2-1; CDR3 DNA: TGTGCCAGCAGACTGACAGGTAATGAGCAGTTCTTC; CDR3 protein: CASRLTGNEQFF
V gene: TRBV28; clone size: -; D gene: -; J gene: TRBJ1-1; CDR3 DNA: TGTGCCAGCAGTTCTCAGGGGATGACTGAAGCTTTCTTT; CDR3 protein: CASSSQGMTEAFF
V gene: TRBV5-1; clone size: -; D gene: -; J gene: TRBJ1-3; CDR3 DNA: TGCGCCAGCTCCCGGGAGGGGAACTCTGGAAACACCATATATTTT; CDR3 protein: CASSREGNSGNTIYF
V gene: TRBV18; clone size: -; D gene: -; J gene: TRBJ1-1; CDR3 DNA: TGTGCCAGCTCACCACTAACAGTGAACACTGAAGCTTTCTTT; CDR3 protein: CASSPLTVNTEAFF
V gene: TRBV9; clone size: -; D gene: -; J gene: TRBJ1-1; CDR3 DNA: TGTGCCAGCAGCCTTAAGGGGATTCCCAACACTGAAGCTTTCTTT; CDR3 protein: CASSLKGIPNTEAFF
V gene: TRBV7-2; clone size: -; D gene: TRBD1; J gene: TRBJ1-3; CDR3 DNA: TGTGCCAGCAGCTCACCGACAGGGAGCAAAGCCTCTGGAAACACCATATATTTT; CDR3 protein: CASSSPTGSKASGNTIYF
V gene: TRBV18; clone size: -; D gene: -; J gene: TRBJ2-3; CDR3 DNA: TGTGCCAGCTCACCCATGGACTTACGGGCGACAGATACGCAGTATTTT; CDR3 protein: CASSPMDLRATDTQYF
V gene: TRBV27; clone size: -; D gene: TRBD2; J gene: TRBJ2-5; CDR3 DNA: TGTGCCAGCAGTCTGTTAGTAGCGGGTGACAAAGAGACCCAGTACTTC; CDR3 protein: CASSLLVAGDKETQYF
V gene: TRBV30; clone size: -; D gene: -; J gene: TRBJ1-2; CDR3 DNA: TGTGCCTGGAGGGCTCGAAACAGGGATGGCTACACCTTC; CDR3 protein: CAWRARNRDGYTF
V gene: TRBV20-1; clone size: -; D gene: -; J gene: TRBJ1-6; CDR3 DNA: TGCAGTGCTAGTAGGGCAGGGATTAATTCACCCCTCCACTTT; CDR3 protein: CSASRAGINSPLHF
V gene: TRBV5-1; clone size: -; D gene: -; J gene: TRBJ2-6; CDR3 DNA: TGCGCCAGCAGCTTGACAGGGCTTGGGGCCAACGTCCTGACTTTC; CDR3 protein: CASSLTGLGANVLTF
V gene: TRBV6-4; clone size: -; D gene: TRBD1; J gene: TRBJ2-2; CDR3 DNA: TGTGCCAGCAGCGGACAGGAAGGCACCGGGGAGCTGTTTTTT; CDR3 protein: CASSGQEGTGELFF
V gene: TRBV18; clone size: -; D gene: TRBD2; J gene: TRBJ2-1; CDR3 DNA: TGTGCCAGCTCAAGACCCGGGACTAGCGGCTACAATGAGCAGTTCTTC; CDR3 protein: CASSRPGTSGYNEQFF
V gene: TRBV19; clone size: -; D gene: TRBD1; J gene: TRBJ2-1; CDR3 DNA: TGTGCCAGTAGTGCCGACAGGGTGAGGGAGCAGTTCTTC; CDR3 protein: CASSADRVREQFF
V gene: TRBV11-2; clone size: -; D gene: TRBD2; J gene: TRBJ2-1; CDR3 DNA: TGTGCCAGCAGCTTATTTGGCGGGAGGGTGGTCAATGAGCAGTTCTTC; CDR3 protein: CASSLFGGRVVNEQFF
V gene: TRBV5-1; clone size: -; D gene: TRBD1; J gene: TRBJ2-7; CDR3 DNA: TGCGCCAGCAGCTTGAGATTGGGGACAGTTCCCTACGAGCAGTACTTC; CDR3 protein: CASSLRLGTVPYEQYF
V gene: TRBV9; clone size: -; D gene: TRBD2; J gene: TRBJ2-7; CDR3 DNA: TGTGCCAGCAGCCCTTCCGGGGGGGAGAGGGAGCAGTACTTC; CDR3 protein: CASSPSGGEREQYF
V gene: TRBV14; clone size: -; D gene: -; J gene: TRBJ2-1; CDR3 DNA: TGTGCCAGCAGCAATAGACTAGTATCCGAGCAGTTCTTC; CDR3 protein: CASSNRLVSEQFF
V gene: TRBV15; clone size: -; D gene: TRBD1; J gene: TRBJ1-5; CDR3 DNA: TGTGCCACCAGCAGAGATTATGTGCAGGGGGCCGACTCCAATCAGCCCCAGCATTTT; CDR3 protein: CATSRDYVQGADSNQPQHF
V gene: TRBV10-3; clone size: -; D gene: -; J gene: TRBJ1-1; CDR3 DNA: TGTGCCATCAGGATCGGGTCTGGCACTGAAGCTTTCTTT; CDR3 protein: CAIRIGSGTEAFF
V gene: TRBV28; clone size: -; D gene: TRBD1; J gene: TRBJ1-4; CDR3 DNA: TGTGCCAGCAGGACTAGCGGGGGGACAGGGTTGGGGAATGAAAAACTGTTTTTT; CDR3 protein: CASRTSGGTGLGNEKLFF
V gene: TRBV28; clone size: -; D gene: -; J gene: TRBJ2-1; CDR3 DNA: TGTGCCAGCACCCCCCTGGATTGGGAGGGGGTCTACAATGAGCAGTTCTTC; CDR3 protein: CASTPLDWEGVYNEQFF
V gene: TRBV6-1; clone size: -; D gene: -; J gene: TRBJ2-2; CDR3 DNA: TGTGCCAGCAGTGAATCGGTTTCCGGGGAGCTGTTTTTT; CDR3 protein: CASSESVSGELFF
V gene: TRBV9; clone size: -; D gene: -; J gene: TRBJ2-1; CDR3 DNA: TGTGCCAGTGGGACAAAGAGAGGCGTTGGCACACATGAGCAGTTCTTC; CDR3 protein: CASGTKRGVGTHEQFF
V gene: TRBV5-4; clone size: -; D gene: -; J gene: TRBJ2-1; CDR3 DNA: TGTGCCAGCAGCCCGATGGTTGGGGCCCGCGAGCAGTTCTTC; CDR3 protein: CASSPMVGAREQFF
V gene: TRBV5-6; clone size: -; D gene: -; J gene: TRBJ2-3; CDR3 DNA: TGTGCCAGCAGTTCAGACCCAGGCAGCCGCACAGATACGCAGTATTTT; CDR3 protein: CASSSDPGSRTDTQYF
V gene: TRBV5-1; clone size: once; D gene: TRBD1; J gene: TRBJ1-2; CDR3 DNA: TGCGCCAGCAGCCAAGACAGGGATAACTATGGCTACACCTTC; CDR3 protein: CASSQDRDNYGYTF